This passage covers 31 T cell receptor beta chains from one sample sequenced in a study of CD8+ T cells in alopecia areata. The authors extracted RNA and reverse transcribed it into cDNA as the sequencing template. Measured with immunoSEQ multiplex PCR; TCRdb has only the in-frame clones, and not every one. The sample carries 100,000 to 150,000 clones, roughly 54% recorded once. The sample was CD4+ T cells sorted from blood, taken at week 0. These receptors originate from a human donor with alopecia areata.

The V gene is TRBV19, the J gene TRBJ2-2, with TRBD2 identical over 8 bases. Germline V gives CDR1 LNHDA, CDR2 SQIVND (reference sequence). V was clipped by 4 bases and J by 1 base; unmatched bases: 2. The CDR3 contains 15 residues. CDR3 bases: TGTGCCAGTAGTAGGAGCGGGGGGAACACCGGGGAGCTGTTTTTT. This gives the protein CASSRSGGNTGELFF.

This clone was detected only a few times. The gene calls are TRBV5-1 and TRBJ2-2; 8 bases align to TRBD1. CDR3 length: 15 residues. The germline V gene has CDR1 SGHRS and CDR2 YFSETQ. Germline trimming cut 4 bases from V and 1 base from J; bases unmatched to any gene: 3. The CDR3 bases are TGCGCCAGCAGCGGGGACAGGAGGAACACCGGGGAGCTGTTTTTT. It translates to CASSGDRRNTGELFF.

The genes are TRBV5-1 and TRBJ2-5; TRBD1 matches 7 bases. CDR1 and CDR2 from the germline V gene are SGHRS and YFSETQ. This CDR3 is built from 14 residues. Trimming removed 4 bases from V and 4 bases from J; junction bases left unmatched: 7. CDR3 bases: TGCGCCAGCAGCGACGGGACAGAATTAGAGACCCAGTACTTC. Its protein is CASSDGTELETQYF.

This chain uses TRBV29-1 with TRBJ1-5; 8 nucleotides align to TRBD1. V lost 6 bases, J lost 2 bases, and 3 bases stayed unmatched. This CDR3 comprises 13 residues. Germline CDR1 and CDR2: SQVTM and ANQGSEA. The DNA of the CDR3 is TGCAGCGTCCAGGACAGGGGCAATCAGCCCCAGCATTTT. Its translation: CSVQDRGNQPQHF.

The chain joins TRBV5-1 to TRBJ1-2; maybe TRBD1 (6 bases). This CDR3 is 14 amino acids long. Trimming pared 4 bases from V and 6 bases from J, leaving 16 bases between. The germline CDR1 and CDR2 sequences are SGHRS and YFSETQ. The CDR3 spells CASSPSGGGDGYTF. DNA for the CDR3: TGCGCCAGCAGCCCCTCGGGGGGGGGCGATGGCTACACCTTC.

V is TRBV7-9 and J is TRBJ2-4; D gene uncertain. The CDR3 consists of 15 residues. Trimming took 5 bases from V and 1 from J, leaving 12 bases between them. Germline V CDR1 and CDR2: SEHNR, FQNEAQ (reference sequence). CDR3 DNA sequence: TGTGCCAGCAGCCGAACAGACGCGGCCAAAAACATTCAGTACTTC. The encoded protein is CASSRTDAAKNIQYF.

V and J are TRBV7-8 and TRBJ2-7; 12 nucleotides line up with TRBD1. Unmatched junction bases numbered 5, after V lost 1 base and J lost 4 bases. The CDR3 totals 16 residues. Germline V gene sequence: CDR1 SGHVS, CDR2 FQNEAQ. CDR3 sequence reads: CASSLGPGQGAYEQYF. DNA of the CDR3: TGTGCCAGCAGCTTAGGGCCGGGACAGGGGGCTTACGAGCAGTACTTC. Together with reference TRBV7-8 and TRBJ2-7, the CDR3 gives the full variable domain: GAGVSQSPRYKVAKRGQDVALRCDPISGHVSLFWYQQALGQGPEFLTYFQNEAQLDKSGLPSDRFFAERPEGSVSTLKIQRTQQEDSAVYLCASSLGPGQGAYEQYFGPGTRLTVT.

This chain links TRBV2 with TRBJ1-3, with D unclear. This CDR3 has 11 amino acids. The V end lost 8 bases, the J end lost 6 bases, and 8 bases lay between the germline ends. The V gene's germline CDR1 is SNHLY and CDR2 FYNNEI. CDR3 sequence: CASAPANTIYF. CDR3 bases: TGTGCCAGCGCCCCAGCAAACACCATATATTTT.

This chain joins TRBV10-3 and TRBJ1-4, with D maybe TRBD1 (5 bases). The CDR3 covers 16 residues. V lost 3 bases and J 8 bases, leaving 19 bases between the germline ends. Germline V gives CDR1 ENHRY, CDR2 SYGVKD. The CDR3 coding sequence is TGTGCCATCAGTGATACGAGGACGGGAGAGGGGGAAAAACTGTTTTTT. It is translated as CAISDTRTGEGEKLFF.

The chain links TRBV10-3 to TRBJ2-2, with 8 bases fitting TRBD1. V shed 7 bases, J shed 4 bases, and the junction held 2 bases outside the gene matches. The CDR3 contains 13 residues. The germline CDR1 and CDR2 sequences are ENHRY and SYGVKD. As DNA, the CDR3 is TGTGCCATCAACGACAGGGGCACCGGGGAGCTGTTTTTT. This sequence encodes CAINDRGTGELFF.

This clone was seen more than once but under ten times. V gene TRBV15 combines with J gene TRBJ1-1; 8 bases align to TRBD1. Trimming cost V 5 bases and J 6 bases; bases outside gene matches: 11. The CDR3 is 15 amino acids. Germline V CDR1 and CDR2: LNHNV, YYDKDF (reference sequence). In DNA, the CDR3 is TGTGCCACCAGCCCCCGGGACAGGCGGAAAGCTGAAGCTTTCTTT. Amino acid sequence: CATSPRDRRKAEAFF.

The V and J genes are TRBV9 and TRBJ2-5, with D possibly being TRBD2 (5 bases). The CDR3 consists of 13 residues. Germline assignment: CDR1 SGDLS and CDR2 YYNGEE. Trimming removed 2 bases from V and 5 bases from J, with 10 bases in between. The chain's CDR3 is CASSVTSGETQYF. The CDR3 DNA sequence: TGTGCCAGCAGCGTCACTTCGGGGGAGACCCAGTACTTC.

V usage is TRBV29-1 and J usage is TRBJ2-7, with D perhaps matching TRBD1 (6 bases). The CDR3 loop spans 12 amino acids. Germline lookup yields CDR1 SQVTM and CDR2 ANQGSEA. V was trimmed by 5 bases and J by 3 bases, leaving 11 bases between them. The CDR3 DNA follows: TGCAGCGTTCGCCAGGGGAACTACGAGCAGTACTTC. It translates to CSVRQGNYEQYF.

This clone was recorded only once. CDR3 protein: CASSHQAESGSNNEQFF. The CDR3 coding sequence is TGCGCCAGCAGCCACCAAGCAGAGAGCGGGAGTAACAATGAGCAGTTCTTC. The V gene is TRBV4-3, the J gene TRBJ2-1, with TRBD2 matching 8 bases. The CDR3 has 17 residues. Germline CDR1 LGHNA, CDR2 YSLEER. Trimming removed 3 bases from V and 5 bases from J; junction bases left unmatched: 12.

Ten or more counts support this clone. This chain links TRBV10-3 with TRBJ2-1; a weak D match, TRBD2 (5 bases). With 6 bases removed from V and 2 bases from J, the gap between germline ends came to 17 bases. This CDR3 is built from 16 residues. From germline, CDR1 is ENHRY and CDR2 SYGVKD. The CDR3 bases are TGTGCCATCAGACCCCAAGGGCTAGCTGCCTACAATGAGCAGTTCTTC. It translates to CAIRPQGLAAYNEQFF.

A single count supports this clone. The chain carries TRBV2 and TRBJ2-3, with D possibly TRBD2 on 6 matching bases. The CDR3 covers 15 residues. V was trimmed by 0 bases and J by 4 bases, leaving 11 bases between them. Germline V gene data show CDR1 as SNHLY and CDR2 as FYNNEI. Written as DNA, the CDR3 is TGTGCCAGCAGTGAAGCACCTAGCGAGGCAGATACGCAGTATTTT. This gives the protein CASSEAPSEADTQYF. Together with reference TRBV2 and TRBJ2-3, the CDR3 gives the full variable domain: EPEVTQTPSHQVTQMGQEVILRCVPISNHLYFYWYRQILGQKVEFLVSFYNNEISEKSEIFDDQFSVERPDGSNFTLKIRSTKLEDSAMYFCASSEAPSEADTQYFGPGTRLTVL.

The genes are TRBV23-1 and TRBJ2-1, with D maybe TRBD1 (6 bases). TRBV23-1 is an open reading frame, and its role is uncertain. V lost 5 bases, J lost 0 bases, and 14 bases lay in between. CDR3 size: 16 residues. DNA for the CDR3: TGCGCCAGCAGTAACACAGGGACCTGCTCCTACAATGAGCAGTTCTTC. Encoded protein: CASSNTGTCSYNEQFF.

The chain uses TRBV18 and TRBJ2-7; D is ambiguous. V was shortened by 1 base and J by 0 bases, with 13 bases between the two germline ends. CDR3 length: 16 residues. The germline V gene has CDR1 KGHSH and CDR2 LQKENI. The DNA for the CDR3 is TGTGCCAGCTCACCACTTAGGTGGACGACCTCCTACGAGCAGTACTTC. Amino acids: CASSPLRWTTSYEQYF.

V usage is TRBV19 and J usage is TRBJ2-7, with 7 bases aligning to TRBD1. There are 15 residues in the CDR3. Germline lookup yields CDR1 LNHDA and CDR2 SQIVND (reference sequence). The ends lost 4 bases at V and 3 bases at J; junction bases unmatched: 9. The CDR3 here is CASSNPGGDHYEQYF. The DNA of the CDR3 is TGTGCCAGTAGTAACCCAGGGGGTGACCACTACGAGCAGTACTTC.

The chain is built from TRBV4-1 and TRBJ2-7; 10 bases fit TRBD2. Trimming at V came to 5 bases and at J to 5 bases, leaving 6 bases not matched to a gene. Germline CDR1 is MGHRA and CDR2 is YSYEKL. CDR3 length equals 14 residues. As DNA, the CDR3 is TGCGCCAGCAGCTCTAGCGGGAGTCTGAACGAGCAGTACTTC. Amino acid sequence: CASSSSGSLNEQYF.

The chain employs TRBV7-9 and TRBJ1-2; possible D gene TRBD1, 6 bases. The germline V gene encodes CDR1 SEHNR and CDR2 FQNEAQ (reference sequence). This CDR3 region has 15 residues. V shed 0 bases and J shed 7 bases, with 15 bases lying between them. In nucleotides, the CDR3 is TGTGCCAGCAGCTTAGCCCCAGGGGATAATGGTGGCTACACCTTC. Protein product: CASSLAPGDNGGYTF.

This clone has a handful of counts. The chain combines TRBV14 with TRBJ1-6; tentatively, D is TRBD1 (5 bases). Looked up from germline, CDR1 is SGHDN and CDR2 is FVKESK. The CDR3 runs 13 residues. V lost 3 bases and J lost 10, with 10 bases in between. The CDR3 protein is CASSQTVRSPLHF. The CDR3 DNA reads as TGTGCCAGCAGCCAGACAGTGCGCTCACCCCTCCACTTT.

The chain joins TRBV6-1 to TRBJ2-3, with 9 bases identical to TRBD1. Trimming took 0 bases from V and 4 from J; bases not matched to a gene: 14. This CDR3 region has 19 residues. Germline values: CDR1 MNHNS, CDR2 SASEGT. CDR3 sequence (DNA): TGTGCCAGCAGTGAAGCTTGGAGGGGTAGGACAGGGGATTCAGATACGCAGTATTTT. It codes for CASSEAWRGRTGDSDTQYF.

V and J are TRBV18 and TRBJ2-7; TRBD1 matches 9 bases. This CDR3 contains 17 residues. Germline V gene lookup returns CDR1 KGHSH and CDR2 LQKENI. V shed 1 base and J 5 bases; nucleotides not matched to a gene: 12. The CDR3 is CASSPLQGASPLHEQYF. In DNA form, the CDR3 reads TGTGCCAGCTCACCACTACAGGGGGCATCCCCCCTACACGAGCAGTACTTC.

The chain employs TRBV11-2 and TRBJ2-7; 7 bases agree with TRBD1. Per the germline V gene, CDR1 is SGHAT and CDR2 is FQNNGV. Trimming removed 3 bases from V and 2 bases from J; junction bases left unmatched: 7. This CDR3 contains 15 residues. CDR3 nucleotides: TGTGCCAGCAGCTTCACGGGACAGCCCACCTACGAGCAGTACTTC. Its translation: CASSFTGQPTYEQYF.

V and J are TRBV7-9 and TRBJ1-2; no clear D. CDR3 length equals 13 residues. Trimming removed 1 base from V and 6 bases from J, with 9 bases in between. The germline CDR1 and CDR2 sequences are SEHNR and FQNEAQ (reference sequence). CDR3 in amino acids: CASSLEASDGYTF. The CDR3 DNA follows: TGTGCCAGCAGCTTAGAGGCGTCAGATGGCTACACCTTC. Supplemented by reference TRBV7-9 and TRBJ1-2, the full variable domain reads DTGVSQNPRHKITKRGQNVTFRCDPISEHNRLYWYRQTLGQGPEFLTYFQNEAQLEKSRLLSDRFSAERPKGSFSTLEIQRTEQGDSAMYLCASSLEASDGYTFGSGTRLTVV.

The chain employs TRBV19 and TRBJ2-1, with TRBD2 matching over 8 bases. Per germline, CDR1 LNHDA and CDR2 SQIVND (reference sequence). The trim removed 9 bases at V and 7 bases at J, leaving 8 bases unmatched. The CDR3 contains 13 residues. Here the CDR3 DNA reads TGTGCCAGCAGGACTAGCTGGAAGAATGAGCAGTTCTTC. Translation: CASRTSWKNEQFF.

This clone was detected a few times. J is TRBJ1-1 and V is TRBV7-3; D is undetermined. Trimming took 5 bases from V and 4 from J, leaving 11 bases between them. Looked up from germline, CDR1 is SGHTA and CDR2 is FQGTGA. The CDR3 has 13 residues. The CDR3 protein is CASSPTLSTEAFF. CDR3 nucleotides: TGTGCCAGCAGCCCGACATTGTCCACTGAAGCTTTCTTT. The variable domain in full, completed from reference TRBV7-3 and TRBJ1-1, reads GAGVSQTPSNKVTEKGKYVELRCDPISGHTALYWYRQSLGQGPEFLIYFQGTGAADDSGLPNDRFFAVRPEGSVSTLKIQRTERGDSAVYLCASSPTLSTEAFFGQGTRLTVV.

The CDR3 DNA is TGTGCCAGCAGCACGGGACTAGCGGCGACCTACGAGCAGTACTTC. It codes for CASSTGLAATYEQYF. V and J are TRBV5-6 and TRBJ2-7, with 11 positions matching TRBD2. V dropped 4 bases and J dropped 2; count of bases not matched to a gene: 5. The CDR3 runs 15 residues. The germline V gene has CDR1 SGHDT and CDR2 YYEEEE.

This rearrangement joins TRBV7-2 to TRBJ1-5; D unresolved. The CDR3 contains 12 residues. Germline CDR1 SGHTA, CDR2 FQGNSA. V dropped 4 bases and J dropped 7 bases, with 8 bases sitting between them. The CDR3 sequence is CASSSNSQPQHF. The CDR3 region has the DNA TGTGCCAGCAGCTCGAACAGCCAGCCCCAGCATTTT.

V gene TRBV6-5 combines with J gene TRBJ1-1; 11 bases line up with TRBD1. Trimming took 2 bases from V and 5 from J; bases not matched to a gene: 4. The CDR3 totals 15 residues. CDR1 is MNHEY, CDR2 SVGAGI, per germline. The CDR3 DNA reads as TGTGCCAGCAGTTACGATGGGACAGGGGGGACTGAAGCTTTCTTT. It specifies CASSYDGTGGTEAFF.